The 24 T cell receptor beta chains in this list originate from one sample, sequenced in a study of CD8+ T cells in alopecia areata. Once RNA had been extracted, it was reverse transcribed into cDNA to act as the sequencing template. Data came from immunoSEQ multiplex PCR; TCRdb stores just in-frame clones and leaves some out. The table lists around 270,000 clones, about 62% of them singletons, with around 1.7% in the top ten. Regarding treatment: oral pan-JAK inhibitor, 5-10 mg twice daily. The specimen was CD4+ T cells sorted from blood, collected at week 24, from a patient treated with tofacitinib. These receptors came from a human donor with alopecia areata.

CDR3 residues: CASSEGGETEAFF. DNA of the CDR3: TGTGCCAGCAGTGAAGGGGGCGAAACTGAAGCTTTCTTT. The chain has TRBV2 and TRBJ1-1; perhaps TRBD1 as D (5 bases). V lost 1 base to trimming and J lost 5 bases, with 8 bases between them. Germline V gives CDR1 SNHLY, CDR2 FYNNEI. CDR3 length: 13 amino acids.

This rearrangement joins TRBV2 to TRBJ2-7; 7 bases agree with TRBD1. With V trimmed by 6 bases and J by 1 base, 6 bases remained unmatched. Germline CDR1 and CDR2: SNHLY and FYNNEI. The CDR3 spans 14 residues. The CDR3 DNA is TGTGCCAGCAGGGCCGGGACAGTTTCCTACGAGCAGTACTTC. It codes for CASRAGTVSYEQYF.

The chain joins TRBV7-8 to TRBJ1-2; D gene ambiguous. The germline CDR1 and CDR2 sequences are SGHVS and FQNEAQ. V lost 2 bases, J lost 3 bases, and 13 bases lay in between. The CDR3 consists of 15 residues. CDR3 amino acids: CASSLTRQVHYGYTF. CDR3 nucleotides: TGTGCCAGCAGCTTAACGCGACAAGTTCACTATGGCTACACCTTC.

The chain has TRBV29-1 and TRBJ2-1; D not certain. Germline values: CDR1 SQVTM, CDR2 ANQGSEA. V gave up 4 bases and J gave up 6 bases, with 22 bases separating them. This CDR3 comprises 16 residues. CDR3 coding DNA: TGCAGCGTTGTTGACATGTTTGCCCCGGTGCCCAATGAGCAGTTCTTC. Translated: CSVVDMFAPVPNEQFF.

V gene TRBV2 combines with J gene TRBJ1-1; D is possibly TRBD1 (6 bases). This CDR3 contains 13 residues. Germline V gene data show CDR1 as SNHLY and CDR2 as FYNNEI. Between the trimmed V and J ends, which lost 3 bases and 8 bases, there was a span of 13 bases. CDR3 amino acids: CASSDFTGTEAFF. The CDR3 region has the DNA TGTGCCAGCAGTGACTTTACCGGGACAGAAGCTTTCTTT.

This clone has more than one count but fewer than ten. The chain joins TRBV2 to TRBJ1-2; D remains ambiguous. The CDR3 runs to 10 residues. V was cut by 3 bases and J by 8 bases, with 4 bases left in between. Germline CDR1 reads SNHLY; CDR2 reads FYNNEI. The CDR3 DNA reads TGTGCCAGCAGTGACGGAGGCTACACCTTC. Translation: CASSDGGYTF.

This clone was found a few times. The V call is TRBV10-2, the J call TRBJ2-3, with 7 bases that match TRBD2. This CDR3 contains 17 residues. The V segment lost 2 bases and the J segment 5 bases; nucleotides outside the gene matches: 13. Germline CDR1 reads WSHSY; CDR2 reads SAAADI. DNA for the CDR3: TGCGCCAGCAGTGAGACCGCTAAGGCGGGGGTTCTAGATACGCAGTATTTT. This translates into CASSETAKAGVLDTQYF.

To note about this clone: Other DNA sequences of this sample code for an identical CDR3. The V and J genes are TRBV29-1 and TRBJ2-5, with D perhaps given as TRBD1 or TRBD2 (5 bases each). This CDR3 is 13 amino acids long. Trimming removed 4 bases from V and 7 bases from J, with 16 bases in between. The germline CDR1 and CDR2 sequences are SQVTM and ANQGSEA. The CDR3 region has the DNA TGCAGCGTTGGTTCAGGGCAGGGAGTGACCCAGTACTTC. Its translation: CSVGSGQGVTQYF.

V is TRBV29-1 and J is TRBJ2-5, with TRBD1 as a possible D gene (7 bases). Trimming pared 3 bases from V and 5 bases from J, leaving 13 bases between. Germline V gives CDR1 SQVTM, CDR2 ANQGSEA. The length of the CDR3 is 13 residues. The CDR3 loop is CSVETTGRETQYF. The DNA of the CDR3 is TGCAGCGTTGAGACGACAGGGAGGGAGACCCAGTACTTC.

The chain uses TRBV30 and TRBJ2-5; D is tentatively TRBD1 or TRBD2 (5 bases each). The CDR3 has 14 residues. V shed 2 bases and J shed 5 bases, with 15 bases lying between them. Germline V gene data show CDR1 as GTSNPN and CDR2 as SVGIG (reference sequence). CDR3 in DNA: TGTGCCTGGAGTCCGGGGCCACACGAGGAGACCCAGTACTTC. It yields the protein CAWSPGPHEETQYF.

This clone was seen more than once but under ten times. V gene TRBV4-3 combines with J gene TRBJ2-1; D gene ambiguous. Trimming pared 0 bases from V and 10 bases from J, leaving 16 bases between. This CDR3 spans 15 amino acids. CDR1 and CDR2 (germline): LGHNA, YSLEER. In DNA form, the CDR3 reads TGCGCCAGCAGCCAAGAATACTTGGGGAAGGGCGAGCAGTTCTTC. Its translation is CASSQEYLGKGEQFF.

This clone was counted between two and nine times. This chain uses TRBV28 with TRBJ1-4, with D possibly being TRBD1 (6 bases). The CDR3 loop spans 15 amino acids. CDR1 and CDR2 from the germline V gene are MDHEN and SYDVKM. Trimming took 6 bases from V and 6 from J, leaving 17 bases between them. CDR3 in amino acids: CASSLGGQSDEKLFF. Written as DNA, the CDR3 is TGTGCCAGCAGCCTAGGGGGGCAGTCGGATGAAAAACTGTTTTTT.

The J gene is TRBJ2-1, the V gene TRBV5-4; TRBD2 agrees at 14 bases. V was clipped by 4 bases and J by 9 bases; unmatched bases: 6. The CDR3 spans 15 residues. CDR1 and CDR2 (germline): SGHNT, YYREEE (reference sequence). This CDR3 reads CASSPRLAGGIEQFF. The CDR3 DNA reads as TGTGCCAGCAGCCCGCGACTAGCGGGGGGGATTGAGCAGTTCTTC.

Of note for this clone: Other DNA sequences in the same sample also yield this CDR3. The chain employs TRBV30 and TRBJ2-3; D gene unclear. With 0 bases removed from V and 4 bases from J, the gap between germline ends came to 8 bases. The CDR3 covers 13 residues. CDR1 and CDR2 (germline): GTSNPN, SVGIG (reference sequence). As DNA, the CDR3 is TGTGCCTGGAGTGTACGTGGGGCAGATACGCAGTATTTT. Protein product: CAWSVRGADTQYF.

The genes are TRBV7-8 and TRBJ1-1; D is possibly TRBD1 (6 bases). V gave up 0 bases and J gave up 6 bases, with 11 bases separating them. Germline V gene sequence: CDR1 SGHVS, CDR2 FQNEAQ. This CDR3 has 14 residues. CDR3 region: CASSLATGYAEAFF. Here the CDR3 DNA reads TGTGCCAGCAGCTTAGCTACAGGGTATGCTGAAGCTTTCTTT.

The chain joins TRBV4-1 to TRBJ2-2; D not resolved. The CDR3 consists of 16 residues. With 1 base removed from V and 6 bases from J, the gap between germline ends came to 15 bases. Per germline, CDR1 MGHRA and CDR2 YSYEKL. The CDR3 here is CASSQAIPQVPGELFF. The CDR3 DNA sequence: TGCGCCAGCAGCCAAGCGATCCCCCAGGTGCCCGGGGAGCTGTTTTTT.

The gene calls are TRBV4-3 and TRBJ2-4; the match to TRBD2 covers 11 bases. This CDR3 spans 19 amino acids. CDR1 is LGHNA and CDR2 is YSLEER in the germline V gene. Trimming removed 0 bases from V and 0 bases from J; junction bases left unmatched: 7. The DNA for the CDR3 is TGCGCCAGCAGCCAAGAAGGTCTAGCGGGGGGATTAGCCAAAAACATTCAGTACTTC. Protein sequence: CASSQEGLAGGLAKNIQYF.

V is TRBV19 and J is TRBJ2-5; TRBD2 is a possible D gene (6 bases). The CDR3 extends over 14 amino acids. Trimming pared 6 bases from V and 2 bases from J, leaving 13 bases between. Germline CDR1 LNHDA, CDR2 SQIVND (reference sequence). CDR3 region: CASSRDSIQETQYF. DNA of the CDR3: TGTGCCAGTAGCAGGGACTCCATACAAGAGACCCAGTACTTC.

This clone has more than one count but fewer than ten. This chain uses TRBV25-1 with TRBJ1-1; no reliable D call. V was trimmed by 0 bases and J by 4 bases, leaving 9 bases between them. There are 14 residues in the CDR3. CDR1 is MGHDK, CDR2 SYGVNS, per germline. CDR3 protein: CASSEYSYSTEAFF. CDR3 nucleotide sequence: TGTGCCAGCAGTGAATATTCCTATTCCACTGAAGCTTTCTTT.

The rearrangement uses TRBV27 and TRBJ2-4; 9 nucleotides agree with TRBD1. Germline lookup yields CDR1 MNHEY and CDR2 SMNVEV (reference sequence). The CDR3 covers 14 residues. With V trimmed by 4 bases and J by 7 bases, 5 bases remained unmatched. CDR3 in DNA: TGTGCCAGCAGTTGGGACAGGGAGCGGAACATTCAGTACTTC. It specifies CASSWDRERNIQYF.

This sequence joins TRBV5-6 and TRBJ2-5; TRBD1 matches at 10 bases. The germline V gene has CDR1 SGHDT and CDR2 YYEEEE. The J segment lost 3 bases and the V segment lost 4 bases, leaving 9 bases of the junction unmatched. CDR3 size: 16 residues. In DNA, the CDR3 is TGTGCCAGCAGCCTAGTGACAGGGGGCCGCAAAGAGACCCAGTACTTC. This codes for CASSLVTGGRKETQYF. The full variable domain, with the rest looked up from reference TRBV5-6 and TRBJ2-5, is DAGVTQSPTHLIKTRGQQVTLRCSPKSGHDTVSWYQQALGQGPQFIFQYYEEEERQRGNFPDRFSGHQFPNYSSELNVNALLLGDSALYLCASSLVTGGRKETQYFGPGTRLLVL.

V usage is TRBV4-1 and J usage is TRBJ1-1; TRBD1 might be the D (5 bases). The germline V gene encodes CDR1 MGHRA and CDR2 YSYEKL. V was shortened by 2 bases and J by 4 bases, with 17 bases between the two germline ends. The CDR3 length is 16 residues. The CDR3 spells CASSQQKRGGGTEAFF. CDR3 bases: TGCGCCAGCAGCCAACAAAAGCGCGGCGGGGGCACTGAAGCTTTCTTT.

This clone was counted ten times or more. The chain employs TRBV7-8 and TRBJ1-1, with TRBD1 identical over 7 bases. In germline, CDR1 is SGHVS, CDR2 FQNEAQ. Germline trimming cut 5 bases from V and 3 bases from J; bases unmatched to any gene: 15. CDR3 size: 17 residues. The CDR3 is CASSARDSIPGDTEAFF. The DNA for the CDR3 is TGTGCCAGCAGCGCAAGGGACAGCATACCGGGGGACACTGAAGCTTTCTTT.

The chain carries TRBV20-1 and TRBJ2-3; D is ambiguous. Trimming left V 3 bases short and J 6 bases short, with 7 bases between. The CDR3 is 11 amino acids. CDR1 and CDR2 from the germline V gene are DFQATT and SNEGSKA (reference sequence). CDR3 sequence reads: CSARVIDTQYF. CDR3 bases: TGCAGTGCTAGGGTCATTGATACGCAGTATTTT.